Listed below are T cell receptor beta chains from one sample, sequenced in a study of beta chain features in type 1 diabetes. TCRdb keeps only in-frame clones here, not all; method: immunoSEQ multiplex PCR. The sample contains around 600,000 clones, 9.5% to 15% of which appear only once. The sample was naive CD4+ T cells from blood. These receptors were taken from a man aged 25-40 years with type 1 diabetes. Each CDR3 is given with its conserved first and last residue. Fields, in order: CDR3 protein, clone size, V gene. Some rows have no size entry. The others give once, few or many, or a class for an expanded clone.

cdr3_aa: CASSDGQGRLEQYF
clone_size: .
v_call: TRBV25-1

cdr3_aa: CAWSASPGTGGAQPQHF
clone_size: .
v_call: TRBV30

cdr3_aa: CASSTRLAGKETQYF
clone_size: few
v_call: TRBV11-2

cdr3_aa: CASSQTSGTGDVSQPQHF
clone_size: .
v_call: TRBV18

cdr3_aa: CASSQLTGANSPLHF
clone_size: .
v_call: TRBV11-3

cdr3_aa: CASSDERGSQYF
clone_size: .
v_call: TRBV6-4

cdr3_aa: CASSLDRELFF
clone_size: few
v_call: TRBV7-9

cdr3_aa: CASSKQGNTEAFF
clone_size: few
v_call: TRBV2

cdr3_aa: CASSPPGRVNTEAFF
clone_size: few
v_call: TRBV9

cdr3_aa: CASSLGGYYGYTF
clone_size: .
v_call: TRBV27

cdr3_aa: CASSLGAGVADTQYF
clone_size: .
v_call: TRBV7-2

cdr3_aa: CASSGGREGYTF
clone_size: few
v_call: TRBV5-6

cdr3_aa: CASSLAGGVGETQYF
clone_size: .
v_call: TRBV6-5

cdr3_aa: CASSVAAGGATNEKLFF
clone_size: few
v_call: TRBV9

cdr3_aa: CASSQTLSAGNTDTQYF
clone_size: few
v_call: TRBV4-2

cdr3_aa: CASSLRTGEGETQYF
clone_size: .
v_call: TRBV18

cdr3_aa: CASSQARDRVYEQYF
clone_size: .
v_call: TRBV4-2

cdr3_aa: CASRPPGQGFSGELFF
clone_size: few
v_call: TRBV7-2

cdr3_aa: CASSANGPRGEPQHF
clone_size: .
v_call: TRBV7-2

cdr3_aa: CAIGGLGETQYF
clone_size: .
v_call: TRBV10-3

cdr3_aa: CASSFRGGYGYTF
clone_size: .
v_call: TRBV27

cdr3_aa: CASSLDRSSYNEQFF
clone_size: .
v_call: TRBV7-3

cdr3_aa: CASSLVRRGTGELFF
clone_size: few
v_call: TRBV5-6

cdr3_aa: CASSLGPGYTF
clone_size: few
v_call: TRBV7-9

cdr3_aa: CASSVDFGGGMRNTQYF
clone_size: .
v_call: TRBV9

cdr3_aa: CASSEEGNYGYTF
clone_size: .
v_call: TRBV6-1

cdr3_aa: CASSQDLLAKNIQYF
clone_size: few
v_call: TRBV18

cdr3_aa: CASSQDQFGRGRQETQYF
clone_size: .
v_call: TRBV14

cdr3_aa: CASSPLGGLRDTQYF
clone_size: .
v_call: TRBV11-2

cdr3_aa: CAWSPAGGTQYF
clone_size: .
v_call: TRBV30

cdr3_aa: CASSPGDRTGELFF
clone_size: .
v_call: TRBV18